This T cell receptor beta chain was captured in a study of T cells after yellow fever vaccination. This clonotype was found a few times. TCRdb re-called the 5' RACE reads through MiXCR, storing one row per CDR3 protein. Of some 560,000 distinct CDR3 sequences listed, about 19% were seen once; the top ten hold roughly an eighth. The length of the CDR3 is 12 residues. V was clipped by 1 base and J by 7 bases, with 7 bases between them. This TCR came from a man aged 30-40 years who received the YFV17D yellow fever vaccine. The chain uses TRBV12-3 or TRBV12-4 and TRBJ1-2; tentative D call: TRBD1 (6 bases). The sample consisted of PBMCs, taken 15 days after the yellow fever booster vaccination. The CDR3: CASSLGGPGYTF. The CDR3 nucleotides read TGTGCCAGCAGTTTAGGGGGGCCTGGCTACACCTTC.